This T cell receptor (beta chain) emerged from a study of blood T cell repertoires in COVID-19. From germline, CDR1 is LGHNA and CDR2 YNFKEQ. V lost 3 bases, J lost 6 bases, and 15 bases stayed unmatched. The CDR3 runs 17 residues. Sequenced by immunoSEQ multiplex PCR; TCRdb stores in-frame clones only, minus some. The sample shows approximately 350,000 clones, around 82% of them seen only once. Sequencing input: peripheral blood. The receptor was isolated from a man under 40 with active or convalescent COVID-19. This rearrangement joins TRBV4-2 to TRBJ2-3; the match to TRBD2 covers 7 bases. For the CDR3, the DNA is TGTGCCAGCAGCCAGCCTAGGGAGGGGTTGGGTATGGATACGCAGTATTTT. Protein: CASSQPREGLGMDTQYF.